The sequence of this TCR beta chain was determined in a study of graft-versus-host responses after intestinal transplantation. Overall study: Once they had received anti-thymocyte globulin induction, all recipients took tacrolimus and steroids for about three years.

The germline V gene encodes CDR1 SGHAT and CDR2 FQNNGV. With 2 bases removed from V and 2 bases from J, the gap between germline ends came to 9 bases. The CDR3 runs 14 residues. Concerning this clone itself: Its specificity is unknown.

The protocol was immunoSEQ multiplex PCR, while the TCRdb copy is restricted to in-frame clones and leaves out a portion. Among around 100,000 clones listed, 80% to 95% were seen once. This chain joins TRBV11-2 and TRBJ2-5; possibly TRBD1 for D (5 bases). The sequencing used unstimulated CD8+ T cells sorted from spleen or lymph node cells, collected before intestinal transplant. The source is a human donor who received an intestinal transplant. The CDR3 nucleotides read TGTGCCAGCAGCTTATATAAGGGGCAAGAGACCCAGTACTTC. Translating it yields CASSLYKGQETQYF.